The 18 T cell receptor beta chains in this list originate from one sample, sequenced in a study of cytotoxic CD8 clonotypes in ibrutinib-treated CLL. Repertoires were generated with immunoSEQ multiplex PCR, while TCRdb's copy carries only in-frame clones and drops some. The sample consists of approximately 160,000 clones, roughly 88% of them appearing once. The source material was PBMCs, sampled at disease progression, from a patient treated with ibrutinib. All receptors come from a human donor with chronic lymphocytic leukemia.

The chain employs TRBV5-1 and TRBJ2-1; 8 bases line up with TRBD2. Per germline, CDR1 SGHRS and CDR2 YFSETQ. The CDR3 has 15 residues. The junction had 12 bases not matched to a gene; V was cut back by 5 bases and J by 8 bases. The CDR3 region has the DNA TGCGCCAGCAGGGAACCGGGACTAGGTCATCATGAGCAGTTCTTC. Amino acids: CASREPGLGHHEQFF. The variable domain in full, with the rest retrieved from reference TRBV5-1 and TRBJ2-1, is KAGVTQTPRYLIKTRGQQVTLSCSPISGHRSVSWYQQTPGQGLQFLFEYFSETQRNKGNFPGRFSGRQFSNSRSEMNVSTLELGDSALYLCASREPGLGHHEQFFGPGTRLTVL.

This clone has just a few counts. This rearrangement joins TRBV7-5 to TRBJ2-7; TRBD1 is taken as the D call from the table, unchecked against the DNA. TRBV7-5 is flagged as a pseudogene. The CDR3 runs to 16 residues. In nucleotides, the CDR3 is TGTGTCAGAAGCTTGATAGGGGCCGCGAGCTCCTACGAGCAGTACTTC. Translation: CVRSLIGAASSYEQYF.

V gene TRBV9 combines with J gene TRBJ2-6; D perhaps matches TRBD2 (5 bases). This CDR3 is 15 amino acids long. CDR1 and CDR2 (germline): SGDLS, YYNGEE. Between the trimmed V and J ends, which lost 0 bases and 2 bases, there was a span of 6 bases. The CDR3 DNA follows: TGTGCCAGCAGCGTAGCCGGGACTGGGGCCAACGTCCTGACTTTC. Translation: CASSVAGTGANVLTF.

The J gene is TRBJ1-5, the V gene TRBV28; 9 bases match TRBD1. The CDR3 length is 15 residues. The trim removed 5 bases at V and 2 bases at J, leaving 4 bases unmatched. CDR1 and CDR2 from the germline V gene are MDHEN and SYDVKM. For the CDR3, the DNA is TGTGCCAGCAGTCTACAGGGGGCTCGCAATCAGCCCCAGCATTTT. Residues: CASSLQGARNQPQHF. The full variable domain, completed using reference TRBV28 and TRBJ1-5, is DVKVTQSSRYLVKRTGEKVFLECVQDMDHENMFWYRQDPGLGLRLIYFSYDVKMKEKGDIPEGYSVSREKKERFSLILESASTNQTSMYLCASSLQGARNQPQHFGDGTRLSIL.

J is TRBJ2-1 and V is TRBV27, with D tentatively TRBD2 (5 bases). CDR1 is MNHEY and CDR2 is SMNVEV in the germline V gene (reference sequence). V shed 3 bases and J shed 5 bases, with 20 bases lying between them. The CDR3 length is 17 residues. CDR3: CASSFSARWTLDNEQFF. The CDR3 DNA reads TGTGCCAGCAGTTTTTCTGCTCGTTGGACTCTCGACAATGAGCAGTTCTTC.

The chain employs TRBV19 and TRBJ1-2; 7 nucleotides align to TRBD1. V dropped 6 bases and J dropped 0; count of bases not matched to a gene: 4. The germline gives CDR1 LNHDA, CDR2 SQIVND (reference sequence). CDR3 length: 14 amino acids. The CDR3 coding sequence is TGTGCCAGTAGGGTGACAGGGACTAACTATGGCTACACCTTC. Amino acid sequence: CASRVTGTNYGYTF.

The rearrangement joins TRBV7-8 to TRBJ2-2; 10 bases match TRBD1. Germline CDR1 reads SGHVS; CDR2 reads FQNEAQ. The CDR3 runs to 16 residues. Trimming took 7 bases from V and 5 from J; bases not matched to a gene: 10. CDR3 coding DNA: TGTGCCAGCACCGCAATGGGGACAGGGGTGACCGGGGAGCTGTTTTTT. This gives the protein CASTAMGTGVTGELFF.

CDR3 sequence: CASSLRPVPNYGYTF. CDR3 bases: TGTGCCAGCAGCTTGAGGCCAGTCCCTAACTATGGCTACACCTTC. The chain recombines TRBV5-6 with TRBJ1-2; D not resolved. The V end lost 1 base, the J end lost 0 bases, and 10 bases lay between the germline ends. This CDR3 spans 15 amino acids. The germline CDR1 and CDR2 sequences are SGHDT and YYEEEE.

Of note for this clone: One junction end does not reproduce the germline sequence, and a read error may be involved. The CDR3 DNA sequence: TGTGCTAGCAGTAACGGACTAGCGGGATACAATGAGCAGTTCTTC. It encodes CASSNGLAGYNEQFF. The gene calls are TRBV7-7 and TRBJ2-1; 12 nucleotides align to TRBD2. CDR3 size: 15 residues. Germline lookup yields CDR1 SSHAT and CDR2 FNYEAQ (reference sequence). Combining the CDR3 with reference TRBV7-7 and TRBJ2-1 gives the whole variable domain GAGVSQSPRYKVTKRGQDVTLRCDPISSHATLYWYQQALGQGPEFLTYFNYEAQPDKSGLPSDRFSAERPEGSISTLTIQRTEQRDSAMYRCASSNGLAGYNEQFFGPGTRLTVL.

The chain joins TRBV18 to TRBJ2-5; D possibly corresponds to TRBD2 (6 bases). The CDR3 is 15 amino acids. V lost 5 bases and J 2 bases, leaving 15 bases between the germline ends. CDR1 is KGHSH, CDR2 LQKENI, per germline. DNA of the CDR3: TGTGCCAGCTCAAGCCTAGCGCGAGGGCAAGAGACCCAGTACTTC. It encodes CASSSLARGQETQYF.

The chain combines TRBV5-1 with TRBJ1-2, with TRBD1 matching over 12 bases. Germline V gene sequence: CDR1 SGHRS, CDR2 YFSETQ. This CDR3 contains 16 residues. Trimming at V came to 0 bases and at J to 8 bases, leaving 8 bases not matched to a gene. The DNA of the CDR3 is TGCGCCAGCAGCTTGGCCGCCGGGACAGGGGGCCCCGGCTACACCTTC. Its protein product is CASSLAAGTGGPGYTF.

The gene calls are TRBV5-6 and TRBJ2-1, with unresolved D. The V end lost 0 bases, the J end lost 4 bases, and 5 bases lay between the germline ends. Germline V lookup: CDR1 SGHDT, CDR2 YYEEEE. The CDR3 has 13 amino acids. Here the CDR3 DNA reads TGTGCCAGCAGCTTGGGGTCGTACAATGAGCAGTTCTTC. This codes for CASSLGSYNEQFF.

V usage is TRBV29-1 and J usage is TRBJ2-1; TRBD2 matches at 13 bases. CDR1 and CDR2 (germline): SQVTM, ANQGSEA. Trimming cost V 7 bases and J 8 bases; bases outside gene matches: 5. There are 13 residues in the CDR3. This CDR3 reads CSAGTSGMYEQFF. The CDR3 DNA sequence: TGCAGCGCCGGGACTAGCGGGATGTATGAGCAGTTCTTC.

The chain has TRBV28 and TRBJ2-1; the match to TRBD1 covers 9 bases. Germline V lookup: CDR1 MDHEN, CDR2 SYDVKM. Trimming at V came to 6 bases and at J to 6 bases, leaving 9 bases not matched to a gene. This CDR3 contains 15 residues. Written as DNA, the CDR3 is TGTGCCAGCAGACTTCCGACAGGGGGAATCAATGAGCAGTTCTTC. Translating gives CASRLPTGGINEQFF.

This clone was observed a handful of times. The CDR3, as DNA: TGTGCCATCAGGGAACAGGGAAATGAAGCTTTCTTT. This codes for CAIREQGNEAFF. The gene calls are TRBV10-3 and TRBJ1-1; TRBD1 might be the D (6 bases). V dropped 6 bases and J dropped 7 bases, with 12 bases sitting between them. There are 12 residues in the CDR3. CDR1 ENHRY and CDR2 SYGVKD come from the germline V gene.

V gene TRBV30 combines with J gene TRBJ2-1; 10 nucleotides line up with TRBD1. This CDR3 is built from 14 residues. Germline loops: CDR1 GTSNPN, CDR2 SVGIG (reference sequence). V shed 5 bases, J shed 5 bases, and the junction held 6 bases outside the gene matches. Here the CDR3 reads CAWEWGTGDNEQFF. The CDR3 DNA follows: TGTGCCTGGGAGTGGGGGACAGGGGACAATGAGCAGTTCTTC. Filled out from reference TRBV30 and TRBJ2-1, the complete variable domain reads SQTIHQWPATLVQPVGSPLSLECTVEGTSNPNLYWYRQAAGRGLQLLFYSVGIGQISSEVPQNLSASRPQDRQFILSSKKLLLSDSGFYLCAWEWGTGDNEQFFGPGTRLTVL.

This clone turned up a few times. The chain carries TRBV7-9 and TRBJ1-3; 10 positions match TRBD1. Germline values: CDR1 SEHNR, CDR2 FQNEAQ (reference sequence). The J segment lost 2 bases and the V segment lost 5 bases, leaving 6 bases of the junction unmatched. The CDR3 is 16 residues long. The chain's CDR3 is CASSPRTGGPGNTIYF. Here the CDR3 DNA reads TGTGCCAGCAGCCCACGGACAGGGGGGCCTGGAAACACCATATATTTT.

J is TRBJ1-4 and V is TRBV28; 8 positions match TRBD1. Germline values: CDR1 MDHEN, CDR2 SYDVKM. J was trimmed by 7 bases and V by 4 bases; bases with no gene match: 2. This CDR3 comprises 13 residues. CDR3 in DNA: TGTGCCAGCAGTTATCAGGGGGCTGAAAAACTGTTTTTT. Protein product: CASSYQGAEKLFF.